These 10 T cell receptor beta chains were sequenced from one sample in a study of B cell selection in AIRE deficiency. Sorted regulatory T cells were CD4-positive, CD25-high and CD127-low or negative. Assay used: immunoSEQ multiplex PCR; TCRdb lists only in-frame clones, some missing. Of around 18,000 clones in the sample, about 93% were seen once. Sequenced: CD4+CD25+ Tregs sorted from PBMCs. The receptors stem from a human donor in good health.

The rearrangement joins TRBV28 to TRBJ2-5; possible D gene TRBD2, 5 bases. V was clipped by 4 bases and J by 1 base, with 10 bases between them. Germline values: CDR1 MDHEN, CDR2 SYDVKM. The CDR3 has 14 residues. The CDR3 DNA follows: TGTGCCAGCAGTTCGTCCGGGGTCCAAGAGACCCAGTACTTC. It translates to CASSSSGVQETQYF.

The V gene is TRBV4-3, the J gene TRBJ1-2; D unclear. Germline values: CDR1 LGHNA, CDR2 YSLEER. The germline V and J ends were trimmed by 0 bases and 8 bases, with 13 bases remaining between them. The CDR3 spans 14 residues. In DNA, the CDR3 is TGCGCCAGCAGCCAAGATTACGGGAACGGAGGCTACACCTTC. This codes for CASSQDYGNGGYTF.

The chain uses TRBV7-2 and TRBJ2-2; unclear D gene. The ends were cut back, 5 bases at V and 3 bases at J, with 7 bases in the middle. The CDR3 has 13 residues. CDR1 is SGHTA, CDR2 FQGNSA, per germline. The CDR3 reads CASSPQDTGELFF. The CDR3 nucleotides are TGTGCCAGCAGCCCCCAAGACACCGGGGAGCTGTTTTTT.

This clone was picked up one time. The chain recombines TRBV25-1 with TRBJ2-7; D is undetermined. Trimming cost V 2 bases and J 4 bases, with 6 bases left between them. Germline-derived CDR1 and CDR2 are MGHDK and SYGVNS. The CDR3 runs to 12 residues. The CDR3 loop reads CASSEMGYEQYF. The CDR3 DNA reads TGTGCCAGCAGTGAAATGGGTTACGAGCAGTACTTC.

This rearrangement joins TRBV15 to TRBJ2-1; the match to TRBD2 covers 9 bases. The junction had 4 bases not matched to a gene; V was cut back by 1 base and J by 6 bases. Germline values: CDR1 LNHNV, CDR2 YYDKDF (reference sequence). This CDR3 region has 15 residues. DNA of the CDR3: TGTGCCACCAGCAGAGCCGGGACTAGCCTCAATGAGCAGTTCTTC. Its translation is CATSRAGTSLNEQFF.

This clone was seen once. Here the CDR3 reads CASTLRGRQPQHF. The CDR3 DNA reads TGTGCCAGCACTCTCAGGGGGCGTCAGCCCCAGCATTTT. The chain links TRBV28 to TRBJ1-5; 8 positions agree with TRBD1. Unmatched junction bases numbered 5, after V lost 7 bases and J lost 6 bases. The CDR3 runs 13 residues. Germline values: CDR1 MDHEN, CDR2 SYDVKM. Filled out from reference TRBV28 and TRBJ1-5, the complete variable domain reads DVKVTQSSRYLVKRTGEKVFLECVQDMDHENMFWYRQDPGLGLRLIYFSYDVKMKEKGDIPEGYSVSREKKERFSLILESASTNQTSMYLCASTLRGRQPQHFGDGTRLSIL.

The chain links TRBV5-1 to TRBJ2-3; TRBD2 aligns across 12 bases. J lost 6 bases, V lost 4 bases, and 3 bases had no gene match. Germline V gene data show CDR1 as SGHRS and CDR2 as YFSETQ. This CDR3 is built from 14 residues. CDR3 DNA sequence: TGCGCCAGCAGCCGGACTAGCGGGATTGATACGCAGTATTTT. Translation gives CASSRTSGIDTQYF.

This chain uses TRBV10-3 with TRBJ2-1; 10 bases fit TRBD2. The CDR3 runs 14 residues. Trimming at V came to 8 bases and at J to 7 bases, leaving 8 bases not matched to a gene. Germline values: CDR1 ENHRY, CDR2 SYGVKD. CDR3 region: CAIGKREGNNEQFF. As DNA, the CDR3 is TGTGCCATCGGCAAGCGGGAGGGGAATAATGAGCAGTTCTTC.

This clone was observed a few times. The rearrangement joins TRBV10-3 to TRBJ2-1, with 13 bases that match TRBD2. The CDR3 contains 15 residues. Germline assignment: CDR1 ENHRY and CDR2 SYGVKD. Losses at the gene ends were 6 bases for V and 5 bases for J; bases not matched to a gene: 4. The CDR3 nucleotides are TGTGCCATCAGCTCGGGACTAGCGGGAAACAATGAGCAGTTCTTC. This codes for CAISSGLAGNNEQFF.

This sequence joins TRBV19 and TRBJ2-1; a possible D gene is TRBD2 (7 bases). Looked up from germline, CDR1 is LNHDA and CDR2 is SQIVND (reference sequence). The V and J ends lost 3 bases and 4 bases respectively, with 31 bases between them. The CDR3 consists of 21 residues. This chain's CDR3 is CASSISGGEGGRKWSYNEQFF. In DNA form, the CDR3 reads TGTGCCAGTAGTATCTCCGGAGGGGAGGGGGGACGAAAGTGGTCTTACAATGAGCAGTTCTTC.